Presented here are 18 T cell receptor beta chains from one specimen sequenced in a study of early T cells in non-severe SARS-CoV-2 infection. TCRdb reprocessed the 5' RACE reads with MiXCR, giving one entry per CDR3 protein. The sample consists of under 80,000 distinct CDR3 sequences, approximately 10% of them appearing once. What was sequenced was whole blood. Receptors were obtained from an adult who was a healthcare worker with PCR-confirmed SARS-CoV-2 infection or an uninfected control (not recorded which).

This clonotype was counted at least ten times. The chain has TRBV2 and TRBJ2-5; no clear D. This CDR3 is 15 amino acids long. The V and J ends lost 3 bases and 2 bases respectively, with 13 bases between them. The germline V gene has CDR1 SNHLY and CDR2 FYNNEI. This chain's CDR3 is CASSEVRGRQETQYF. The CDR3 nucleotides are TGTGCCAGCAGTGAGGTCCGCGGCAGGCAAGAGACCCAGTACTTC.

This clonotype was counted only a few times. V and J are TRBV7-3 and TRBJ2-7, with 12 bases fitting TRBD2. V lost 5 bases, J lost 0 bases, and 11 bases stayed unmatched. Germline CDR1 SGHTA, CDR2 FQGTGA. The CDR3 contains 18 residues. For the CDR3, the DNA is TGTGCCAGCAGCGTTAAGCCCCGACTAGCGGGAGCCTCCTACGAGCAGTACTTC. This encodes CASSVKPRLAGASYEQYF.

This clonotype appeared a few times. The gene calls are TRBV27 and TRBJ2-7, with D uncertain. Germline loops: CDR1 MNHEY, CDR2 SMNVEV (reference sequence). The length of the CDR3 is 13 residues. Trimming pared 5 bases from V and 3 bases from J, leaving 11 bases between. The CDR3 nucleotides read TGTGCCAGCAGTCGAATAGGAGTCTACGAGCAGTACTTC. It is translated as CASSRIGVYEQYF.

This clonotype was observed many times. The CDR3 DNA sequence: TGTGCCAGCAGTGAAAGCGTTGTCGGGGAGCTGTTTTTT. Amino acids: CASSESVVGELFF. The chain is built from TRBV2 and TRBJ2-2; D is unclear. From germline, CDR1 is SNHLY and CDR2 FYNNEI. The ends were cut back, 2 bases at V and 7 bases at J, with 8 bases in the middle. This CDR3 has 13 amino acids.

This clonotype was seen many times. The gene calls are TRBV19 and TRBJ2-7, with TRBD2 matching over 10 bases. The ends lost 5 bases at V and 0 bases at J; junction bases unmatched: 1. The CDR3 has 14 residues. The germline V gene encodes CDR1 LNHDA and CDR2 SQIVND (reference sequence). This CDR3 reads CASSRTSGSYEQYF. DNA of the CDR3: TGTGCCAGTAGTCGGACTAGCGGCTCCTACGAGCAGTACTTC.

This clonotype was recorded many times. At one of its ends the junction is not consistent with the germline gene, which may arise from a read error. The CDR3 nucleotides are TGTGCCAGCAGTCAAGCAGGGAGCTATGGCTACACCTTC. Translation gives CASSQAGSYGYTF. The J gene is TRBJ1-2, the V gene TRBV6-1, with D possibly being TRBD1 (5 bases). CDR1 MNHNS and CDR2 SASEGT come from the germline V gene. This CDR3 is built from 13 residues.

Ten or more counts support this clonotype. The chain uses TRBV7-3 and TRBJ2-2; no clear D. The CDR3 consists of 14 residues. Germline V CDR1 and CDR2: SGHTA, FQGTGA. V dropped 1 base and J dropped 6 bases, with 9 bases sitting between them. The CDR3 sequence is CASSLMGPPGELFF. The CDR3 DNA sequence: TGTGCCAGCAGCTTAATGGGCCCTCCCGGGGAGCTGTTTTTT. The variable domain in full, completed from reference TRBV7-3 and TRBJ2-2, reads GAGVSQTPSNKVTEKGKYVELRCDPISGHTALYWYRQSLGQGPEFLIYFQGTGAADDSGLPNDRFFAVRPEGSVSTLKIQRTERGDSAVYLCASSLMGPPGELFFGEGSRLTVL.

The chain combines TRBV2 with TRBJ1-2, with D possibly matching TRBD1 (5 bases). Germline V gene data show CDR1 as SNHLY and CDR2 as FYNNEI. The CDR3 runs to 13 residues. Trimming stripped 4 bases from V and 3 bases from J, with 9 bases between. CDR3 protein: CASSGRGDYGYTF. CDR3 DNA: TGTGCCAGCAGTGGCCGGGGGGACTATGGCTACACCTTC.

Ten or more counts support this clonotype. The J gene is TRBJ1-6, the V gene TRBV11-3, with D hard to call. This CDR3 has 12 amino acids. Trimming shortened V by 0 bases and J by 14 bases, and 8 bases separated the two germline ends. The germline V gene encodes CDR1 SGHNT and CDR2 YENEEA. The CDR3 DNA sequence: TGTGCCAGCAGCTTAGATCCCTTGGCCCTCCACTTT. Translating it yields CASSLDPLALHF.

This clonotype was observed at least ten times. This chain uses TRBV7-3 with TRBJ2-1; D uncertain. Between the trimmed V and J ends, which lost 5 bases and 8 bases, there was a span of 16 bases. The germline CDR1 and CDR2 sequences are SGHTA and FQGTGA. The CDR3 covers 14 residues. The CDR3 spells CASSPGLDIDEQFF. CDR3 in DNA: TGTGCCAGCAGCCCCGGGCTTGATATCGATGAGCAGTTCTTC.

This clonotype was detected a few times. This sequence joins TRBV12-3 or TRBV12-4 and TRBJ2-2; D unclear. This CDR3 spans 11 amino acids. The V end lost 3 bases, the J end lost 5 bases, and 1 base lay between the germline ends. The CDR3 nucleotides are TGTGCCAGCAGTTTTACCGGGGAGCTGTTTTTT. The encoded protein is CASSFTGELFF.

This chain uses TRBV11-2 with TRBJ2-3, with a weak D call TRBD1 (5 bases). V was pared by 5 bases and J by 2 bases, with 17 bases between. Germline V gives CDR1 SGHAT, CDR2 FQNNGV. This CDR3 is built from 16 residues. CDR3 in DNA: TGTGCCAGCAGCGCTGGGATCAGGGCGTACACAGATACGCAGTATTTT. Its protein is CASSAGIRAYTDTQYF. The full variable domain, rest sourced from reference TRBV11-2 and TRBJ2-3, is EAGVAQSPRYKIIEKRQSVAFWCNPISGHATLYWYQQILGQGPKLLIQFQNNGVVDDSQLPKDRFSAERLKGVDSTLKIQPAKLEDSAVYLCASSAGIRAYTDTQYFGPGTRLTVL.

This rearrangement joins TRBV29-1 to TRBJ2-1; TRBD1 aligns across 7 bases. This CDR3 is built from 14 residues. Germline lookup yields CDR1 SQVTM and CDR2 ANQGSEA. Germline trimming cut 5 bases from V and 8 bases from J; bases unmatched to any gene: 12. The CDR3 bases are TGCAGCGTTCCACAACCAGGGGGACGCGATGAGCAGTTCTTC. Amino acid sequence: CSVPQPGGRDEQFF.

This clonotype was picked up many times. The chain joins TRBV7-9 to TRBJ2-5; 7 bases match TRBD1. CDR1 and CDR2 (germline): SEHNR, FQNEAQ (reference sequence). The V gene end was trimmed by 5 bases and the J gene end by 3 bases; junction bases not matched to a gene: 9. CDR3 length equals 15 residues. CDR3 amino acids: CASSLFRDREETQYF. In nucleotides, the CDR3 is TGTGCCAGCAGCCTGTTCCGGGACAGAGAAGAGACCCAGTACTTC. Combining the CDR3 with reference TRBV7-9 and TRBJ2-5 gives the whole variable domain DTGVSQNPRHKITKRGQNVTFRCDPISEHNRLYWYRQTLGQGPEFLTYFQNEAQLEKSRLLSDRFSAERPKGSFSTLEIQRTEQGDSAMYLCASSLFRDREETQYFGPGTRLLVL.

This clonotype was observed a few times. Here the CDR3 reads CSANPGLALETQYF. CDR3 nucleotide sequence: TGCAGTGCTAATCCGGGACTAGCGTTAGAGACCCAGTACTTC. The chain has TRBV20-1 and TRBJ2-5; 10 bases align to TRBD2. V trimming: 4 bases; J trimming: 4 bases; junction bases outside the gene matches: 6. Germline CDR1 DFQATT, CDR2 SNEGSKA (reference sequence). This CDR3 contains 14 residues.

This clonotype was seen at least ten times. The J gene is TRBJ2-5, the V gene TRBV29-1, with D maybe TRBD1 (6 bases). V lost 7 bases and J lost 1, with 10 bases in between. There are 12 residues in the CDR3. The germline V gene encodes CDR1 SQVTM and CDR2 ANQGSEA. As DNA, the CDR3 is TGCAGCGAGAAACAGGGCCAAGAGACCCAGTACTTC. As protein: CSEKQGQETQYF. The variable domain in full, with the rest retrieved from reference TRBV29-1 and TRBJ2-5, is SAVISQKPSRDICQRGTSLTIQCQVDSQVTMMFWYRQQPGQSLTLIATANQGSEATYESGFVIDKFPISRPNLTFSTLTVSNMSPEDSSIYLCSEKQGQETQYFGPGTRLLVL.

In this sample, this clonotype turned up many times. The rearrangement joins TRBV7-3 to TRBJ2-1; 8 bases agree with TRBD2. CDR1 is SGHTA, CDR2 FQGTGA, per germline. The CDR3 runs to 16 residues. The V and J ends lost 5 bases and 2 bases, in that order; junction bases with no gene match: 8. In DNA form, the CDR3 reads TGTGCCAGCAGCCTAAACAGCGGGAGTACCTACAATGAGCAGTTCTTC. This gives the protein CASSLNSGSTYNEQFF.

This clonotype was observed at least ten times. The chain has TRBV5-1 and TRBJ2-7; 11 positions match TRBD1. V gave up 3 bases and J gave up 7 bases; unmatched junction bases: 6. The CDR3 has 14 amino acids. Germline V lookup: CDR1 SGHRS, CDR2 YFSETQ. CDR3 in amino acids: CASSSGTGGSEQYF. CDR3 nucleotides: TGCGCCAGCAGCTCCGGGACAGGGGGTTCGGAGCAGTACTTC. Full variable domain (rest looked up from reference TRBV5-1 and TRBJ2-7): KAGVTQTPRYLIKTRGQQVTLSCSPISGHRSVSWYQQTPGQGLQFLFEYFSETQRNKGNFPGRFSGRQFSNSRSEMNVSTLELGDSALYLCASSSGTGGSEQYFGPGTRLTVT.